The 17 T cell receptor beta chains in this list originate from one sample, sequenced in a study of post-analysis software for immune sequencing data. Overall study findings and caveats: With TRBV5-6, TRBV5-1 and TRBV20-1 included, about 5 TRBV segments were more frequent in patients than in controls.

Each TCR beta cDNA library carried unique molecular identifiers. TCRdb reprocessed the PCR reads with MiXCR, giving one entry per CDR3 protein. The table lists about 170,000 distinct CDR3 sequences, around 30% of them singletons. For these TCRs, the target antigens are not known. Sequenced sample: blood. The receptors originated from a girl aged 10 to 17 with multiple sclerosis.

This clonotype was seen a few times. The V call is TRBV5-1, the J call TRBJ2-5; TRBD1 aligns across 8 bases. This CDR3 comprises 16 residues. Germline CDR1 reads SGHRS; CDR2 reads YFSETQ. V gave up 4 bases and J gave up 1 base; unmatched junction bases: 9. The CDR3: CASSIGQGKGQETQYF. The CDR3 DNA sequence: TGCGCCAGCAGCATAGGACAGGGAAAAGGCCAAGAGACCCAGTACTTC.

The chain carries TRBV7-2 and TRBJ2-3; 7 bases match TRBD2. The CDR3 is made up of 15 amino acids. Germline V CDR1 and CDR2: SGHTA, FQGNSA. Trimming took 5 bases from V and 0 from J; bases not matched to a gene: 5. The CDR3 region is CASSRAGPSTDTQYF. As DNA, the CDR3 is TGTGCCAGCAGCCGAGCGGGACCTAGCACAGATACGCAGTATTTT.

With regard to this clonotype: This sequence may be a read error, since a much larger clone differs from it by one base. This chain uses TRBV15 with TRBJ2-7; D is perhaps TRBD2 (5 bases). There are 13 residues in the CDR3. Looked up from germline, CDR1 is LNHNV and CDR2 is YYDKDF (reference sequence). CDR3 coding DNA: TGTGCCACCAGCAGAGGCCTAGCTATCGAGCGGTACTTC. Residues: CATSRGLAIERYF.

This clonotype was recorded at least ten times. The chain carries TRBV4-1 and TRBJ2-5; the D is unclear. Trimming shortened V by 1 base and J by 2 bases, and 8 bases separated the two germline ends. The CDR3 length is 14 residues. CDR1 MGHRA and CDR2 YSYEKL come from the germline V gene. CDR3 in DNA: TGCGCCAGCAGCCAAGCTACCTCGCAAGAGACCCAGTACTTC. Translation gives CASSQATSQETQYF.

The sample holds many counts of this clonotype. The V gene is TRBV29-1, the J gene TRBJ2-1; TRBD2 is a possible D gene (5 bases). This CDR3 spans 15 amino acids. Trimming left V 6 bases short and J 0 bases short, with 15 bases between. Looked up from germline, CDR1 is SQVTM and CDR2 is ANQGSEA. CDR3 sequence reads: CSVPWEWDSYNEQFF. As DNA, the CDR3 is TGCAGCGTCCCTTGGGAGTGGGACTCCTACAATGAGCAGTTCTTC.

This clonotype was detected only a few times. CDR3 sequence (DNA): TGTGCCAGCAGCCTGCATGAGGCGCTTAGGACAGATACGCAGTATTTT. Translated, it gives CASSLHEALRTDTQYF. This chain connects TRBV7-9 to TRBJ2-3; no clear D. The CDR3 contains 16 residues. V shed 5 bases and J shed 3 bases, with 18 bases lying between them. Germline CDR1 SEHNR, CDR2 FQNEAQ (reference sequence).

Many counts were recorded for this clonotype. This chain links TRBV29-1 with TRBJ1-2, with a possible D match to TRBD1 (5 bases). V was pared by 2 bases and J by 8 bases, with 18 bases between. The CDR3 extends over 14 amino acids. CDR1 SQVTM and CDR2 ANQGSEA come from the germline V gene. CDR3 bases: TGCAGCGTTGAACTGGAGCCAGGGTCAGAAGGCTACACCTTC. Translation gives CSVELEPGSEGYTF.

The V gene is TRBV21-1, the J gene TRBJ2-2; TRBD1 was called by the table and not checked on the DNA. TRBV21-1 is given as a pseudogene. This CDR3 region has 15 residues. Here the CDR3 reads CASGELSVLTGELFF. CDR3 nucleotide sequence: TGTGCCAGCGGAGAGCTAAGTGTCCTCACCGGGGAGCTGTTTTTT.

This clonotype was seen once. The CDR3: CAISGGQIQETQYF. In DNA, the CDR3 is TGTGCCATCAGTGGAGGACAGATCCAAGAGACCCAGTACTTC. This sequence joins TRBV10-3 and TRBJ2-5, with D possibly matching TRBD1 (6 bases). V lost 4 bases and J lost 1, with 10 bases in between. Per germline, CDR1 ENHRY and CDR2 SYGVKD. The CDR3 loop spans 14 amino acids.

This clonotype was recorded at least ten times. The chain uses TRBV20-1 and TRBJ2-1; the match to TRBD2 covers 11 bases. There are 13 residues in the CDR3. CDR1 and CDR2 from the germline V gene are DFQATT and SNEGSKA (reference sequence). CDR3 DNA: TGCAGCACCACTAGCGGGAGTAGGTATGAGCAGTTCTTC. It encodes CSTTSGSRYEQFF.

This clonotype was observed a few times. This chain joins TRBV4-1 and TRBJ1-2; D is possibly TRBD1 (5 bases). The CDR3 spans 14 residues. Germline V gene data show CDR1 as MGHRA and CDR2 as YSYEKL. V was clipped by 1 base and J by 6 bases, with 12 bases between them. CDR3 in amino acids: CASSQVGQADGYTF. The CDR3 nucleotides read TGCGCCAGCAGCCAAGTGGGGCAGGCGGATGGCTACACCTTC.

The CDR3 reads CASSPTSPSQETQYF. The DNA for the CDR3 is TGTGCCAGCAGCCCTACTTCCCCAAGCCAAGAGACCCAGTACTTC. The chain links TRBV28 to TRBJ2-5; D is unresolved. Trimming took 6 bases from V and 1 from J, leaving 15 bases between them. CDR1 MDHEN and CDR2 SYDVKM come from the germline V gene. The length of the CDR3 is 15 residues. Combining the CDR3 with reference TRBV28 and TRBJ2-5 gives the whole variable domain DVKVTQSSRYLVKRTGEKVFLECVQDMDHENMFWYRQDPGLGLRLIYFSYDVKMKEKGDIPEGYSVSREKKERFSLILESASTNQTSMYLCASSPTSPSQETQYFGPGTRLLVL.

Comments on this clonotype: A read error may be the cause here, since a much bigger clone is one base away. The chain is built from TRBV12-3 or TRBV12-4 and TRBJ2-1; no reliable D call. Matching the DNA end better, TRBJ2-7 makes the J call doubtful. There are 14 residues in the CDR3. The CDR3 loop reads CASSPSGRQNEQYF. As DNA, the CDR3 is TGTGCCAGCAGTCCCTCAGGCCGGCAGAATGAGCAGTACTTC.

On this clonotype: The junction departs from the called germline gene at one end, perhaps through a read error. The chain is built from TRBV7-8 and TRBJ1-5; 7 positions match TRBD1. This CDR3 comprises 16 residues. Germline loops: CDR1 SGHVS, CDR2 FQNEAQ. CDR3 DNA: TGTGCCTGCAGCTTACACAGGGGAAAAATGAATCAGCCCCAGCATTTT. Protein product: CACSLHRGKMNQPQHF.

A remark on this clonotype: Given a much more abundant clone one base away, this may be a read error. This chain links TRBV12-3 or TRBV12-4 with TRBJ2-3; 7 bases match TRBD1. The CDR3 is made up of 16 amino acids. Trimming at V came to 0 bases and at J to 4 bases, leaving 7 bases not matched to a gene. DNA of the CDR3: TGTGCCAGCAGTTTAGCTAGGGACAGCACCGCAGATACGCAGTATTTT. Translation gives CASSLARDSTADTQYF.

In the case of this clonotype: This may arise from a read error, as a much more abundant clone is one base away. The rearrangement joins TRBV10-3 to TRBJ1-5, with a weak D call TRBD1 (5 bases). There are 15 residues in the CDR3. Trimming took 3 bases from V and 6 from J, leaving 15 bases between them. Germline V gives CDR1 ENHRY, CDR2 SYGVKD. This CDR3 reads CAISDPGGGGQPQHF. The CDR3 region has the DNA TGTGCCATCAGTGATCCGGGCGGTGGGGGTCAGCCCCAGCATTTT.

This clonotype has at least ten counts. The chain uses TRBV5-1 and TRBJ2-7; possibly TRBD1 for D (6 bases). The length of the CDR3 is 15 residues. V was pared by 4 bases and J by 2 bases, with 16 bases between. The germline CDR1 and CDR2 sequences are SGHRS and YFSETQ. Here the CDR3 DNA reads TGCGCCAGCAGCAGGTCAGGGGAACCCACCTACGAGCAGTACTTC. Protein sequence: CASSRSGEPTYEQYF.